Sequencing of this TCR beta chain was carried out in a study of siplizumab effects on memory and regulatory T cells. Worth noting for this clone: Antigen unknown.

Study-wide findings and caveats: Most alloreactive clones went unmapped to unstimulated subsets; only a minor fraction mapped. The suppressive capacity of proliferating Tregs from siplizumab cultures remained unconfirmed.

In each sample, roughly 10^5 TCR templates were assayed. Measured with immunoSEQ multiplex PCR; TCRdb has only the in-frame clones, and not every one. This table has roughly 93,000 clones, roughly 94% appearing once. CDR3 length equals 16 residues. V trimming: 6 bases; J trimming: 3 bases; junction bases outside the gene matches: 9. Per germline, CDR1 SNHLY and CDR2 FYNNEI. The TCR sequence derives from a human donor in good health. The rearrangement joins TRBV2 to TRBJ1-5; TRBD1 aligns across 9 bases. The sequenced material came from non-Treg CD4+ T cells sorted from blood. CDR3 sequence reads: CASRQTGTGNNQPQHF. CDR3 in DNA: TGTGCCAGCAGACAAACCGGGACAGGGAACAATCAGCCCCAGCATTTT.